This entry concerns a single T cell receptor beta chain. Its antigen is unidentified. Primers: 60 Vbeta forward and 13 Jbeta reverse. Libraries were prepared by immunoSEQ multiplex PCR; TCRdb keeps only in-frame clonotypes and omits some of them. The table includes 200,000 or so clones, 75% to 80% detected once. This sample is part of a study of cytomegalovirus exposure and HLA in healthy donors. Study-level points and caveats: Association with HLA alleles at 0.05 false discovery rate was found for 15,000 or so TCR beta sequences in a later analysis. Overall, about 160 TCR beta chains were annotated as cytomegalovirus-associated. Follow-up analysis later connected one missense variant in DCLRE1C with trimming of TCR beta V- and J-genes.

The sequenced material came from PBMCs. The clonotype comes from a woman under 40 in good health and CMV-seropositive.

The CDR3 DNA follows: TGTGCCAGCAGCTTCGGACAGTCTAATGAAAAACTGTTTTTT. Encoded protein: CASSFGQSNEKLFF. This sequence joins TRBV5-6 and TRBJ1-4, with D possibly TRBD1 on 6 matching bases. The CDR3 has 14 residues. Germline lookup yields CDR1 SGHDT and CDR2 YYEEEE. Trimming pared 2 bases from V and 3 bases from J, leaving 8 bases between.